This T cell receptor (beta chain) was sequenced during a study of CD8+ T cells in alopecia areata (dated by TCRdb to between 2018 and 2020). Background on the whole study: The treated patients, all with moderate-to-severe alopecia areata, were enrolled in an open-label pilot trial of oral tofacitinib given at 5 to 10 mg twice daily. Tofacitinib was given for 6 to 18 months, followed by 6 months of follow-up off drug to assess delayed response and recurrence. To study T cell clonal expansion in alopecia areata, the researchers applied high-throughput TCRbeta sequencing to both the C3H/HeJ mouse model and human patients. On the human side, TCRbeta sequencing was run on scalp tissue and on sorted CD4+ and CD8+ peripheral blood T cells from healthy controls and from alopecia areata patients with either patchy or totalis/universalis disease. TCRbeta CDR3 regions were amplified by immunoSEQ multiplex PCR with 35 Vbeta forward and 13 Jbeta reverse primers. Scalp clonality was compared among normal scalp (n=4), patchy alopecia areata scalp (n=8), and alopecia totalis/universalis scalp (n=8). RNA came from the PAXgene miRNA kit for fixed scalp, the miRNeasy kit for PBMCs, and the RNeasy kit for mouse skin. Tofacitinib-treated patients had biopsies at baseline and at 4 and 24 weeks of treatment, with a later scalp biopsy in several patients. In treated patients, disease severity was measured using the SALT score, which gives the percentage of scalp surface area affected.

With respect to this clone: The antigen it recognizes is unknown. Nothing much larger sits one base from this clone, and base qualities are not available.

Study-wide findings and limitations: Because the treated cohort was small and had just a single nonresponder, larger studies are needed to establish links between baseline CD8+ expansion and response. Scalp clonality and the number of expanded CD8+ clones among the top 100 scalp clones were significantly decreased by tofacitinib. Compared with normal scalp, lesional scalp had higher clonality and more expanded CD8+ clones, particularly in alopecia totalis/universalis, a pattern that suggests antigenic drive. Scalp TCR repertoire analysis is complicated because resident alphabeta T cells in normal human skin are also sequenced, whereas mouse skin is dominated by gammadelta T cells. Many expanded lesional clones were found to persist in scalp and blood during tofacitinib treatment, and relapse after treatment cessation may be partly explained by this persistence. Shared TCR sequences between patients were less evident than in mice, which may be partly attributable to HLA diversity in the patient population.

Receptor libraries were prepared by the immunoSEQ multiplex PCR assay. RNA was extracted from all samples and reverse transcribed into cDNA as template for TCR sequencing. First-strand cDNA was synthesized using SuperScript III with a 2:1 mix of oligo-dT and random hexamers. A synthetic immune receptor repertoire was used to gauge amplification bias, and whatever bias remained was removed computationally. The paper's processing steps were these. Raw reads were preprocessed to remove errors, and CDR3 was defined according to IMGT conventions as the region from the conserved cysteine to phenylalanine. Clonality was computed as 1 minus the Shannon entropy, with the entropy normalized by log2 of the number of productive unique TCRs. Whether each scalp clone was CD4 or CD8 was inferred by checking scalp TCRbeta sequences against the CD4 and CD8 repertoires from sorted blood. Held by TCRdb, this immuneACCESS table contains in-frame sequences only and omits some clones. Under half of the omission traces to an unresolved V gene where checked; the cause of the rest is unknown. The V and J calls and clone size are taken from that table; D and trimming were inferred from the DNA. The sample table contains 150,000 to 250,000 clones; only one count was recorded for over 45% of them. The ten largest clonotypes hold 5.5% of the sample.

From cysteine to phenylalanine, the CDR3 is 11 amino acids long. Only CDR3 DNA remains: 33 bases, in frame from the first base. For this chain, trimming is 3 bases at the V end and 12 bases at the J end, and the number of junction bases without a gene match is 4. CDR1 is given as SGHDT and CDR2 as YYEEEE, both from the germline V gene. This specimen's time point label, per the study, means: about 25 weeks on oral tofacitinib. The meaning of the sample's treatment or condition label: oral pan-JAK inhibitor, 5-10 mg twice daily. From alopecia areata patients, peripheral blood was collected along with lesional scalp punch biopsies. PBMCs were isolated by density centrifugation and stained for CD3, CD4 and CD8, after which CD4+ and CD8+ T cells were sorted on a FACSAria.

The receptor chain draws on TRBV5-6 and TRBJ1-2; 8 of the junction bases match TRBD1. The starting material was CD4+ T cells sorted from blood, obtained at week 24, from a patient treated with tofacitinib. The receptor comes from a human donor with alopecia areata. The CDR3 protein is CASSSAGGNTF. The bases read TGTGCCAGCAGCTCCGCAGGGGGCAACACCTTC.